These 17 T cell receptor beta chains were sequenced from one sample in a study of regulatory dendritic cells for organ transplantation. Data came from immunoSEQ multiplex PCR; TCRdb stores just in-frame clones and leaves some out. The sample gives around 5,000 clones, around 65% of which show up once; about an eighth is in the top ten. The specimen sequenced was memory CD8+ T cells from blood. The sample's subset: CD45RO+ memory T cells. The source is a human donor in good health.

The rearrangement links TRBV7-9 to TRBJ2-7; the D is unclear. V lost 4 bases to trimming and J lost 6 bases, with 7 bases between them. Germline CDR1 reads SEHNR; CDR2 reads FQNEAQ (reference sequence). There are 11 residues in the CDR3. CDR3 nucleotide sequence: TGTGCCAGCAGCTCGGAGTTCGAGCAGTACTTC. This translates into CASSSEFEQYF.

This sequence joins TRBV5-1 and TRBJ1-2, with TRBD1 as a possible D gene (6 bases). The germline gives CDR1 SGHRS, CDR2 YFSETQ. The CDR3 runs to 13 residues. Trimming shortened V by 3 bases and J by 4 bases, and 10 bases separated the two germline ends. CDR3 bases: TGCGCCAGCAGCTGGGACAAGTCCTATGGCTACACCTTC. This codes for CASSWDKSYGYTF.

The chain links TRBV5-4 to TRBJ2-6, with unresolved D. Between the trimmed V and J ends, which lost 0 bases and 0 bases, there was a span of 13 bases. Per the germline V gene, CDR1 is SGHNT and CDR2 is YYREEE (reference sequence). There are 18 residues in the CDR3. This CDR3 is CASSLETTTYSGANVLTF. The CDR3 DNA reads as TGTGCCAGCAGCTTGGAGACGACAACCTACTCTGGGGCCAACGTCCTGACTTTC. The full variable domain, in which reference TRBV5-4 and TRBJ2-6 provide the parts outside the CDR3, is ETGVTQSPTHLIKTRGQQVTLRCSSQSGHNTVSWYQQALGQGPQFIFQYYREEENGRGNFPPRFSGLQFPNYSSELNVNALELDDSALYLCASSLETTTYSGANVLTFGAGSRLTVL.

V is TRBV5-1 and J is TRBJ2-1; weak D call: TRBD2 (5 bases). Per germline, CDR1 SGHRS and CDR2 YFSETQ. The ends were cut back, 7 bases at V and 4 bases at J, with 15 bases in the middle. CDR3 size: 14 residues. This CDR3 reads CASAAGGGYNEQFF. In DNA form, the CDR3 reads TGCGCCAGCGCAGCCGGAGGCGGGTACAATGAGCAGTTCTTC.

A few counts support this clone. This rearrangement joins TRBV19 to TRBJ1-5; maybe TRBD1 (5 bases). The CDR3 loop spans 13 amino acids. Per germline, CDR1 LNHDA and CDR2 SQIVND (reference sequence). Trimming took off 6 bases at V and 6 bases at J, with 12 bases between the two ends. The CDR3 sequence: CASRQGLVQPQHF. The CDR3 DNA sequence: TGTGCCAGTAGGCAGGGACTCGTTCAGCCCCAGCATTTT.

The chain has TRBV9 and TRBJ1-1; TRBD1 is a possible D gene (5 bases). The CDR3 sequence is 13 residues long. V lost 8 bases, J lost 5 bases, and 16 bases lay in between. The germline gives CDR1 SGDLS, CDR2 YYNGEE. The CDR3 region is CASSLSGGTEAFF. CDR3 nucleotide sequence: TGTGCCAGTTCGCTCTCGGGGGGGACTGAAGCTTTCTTT.

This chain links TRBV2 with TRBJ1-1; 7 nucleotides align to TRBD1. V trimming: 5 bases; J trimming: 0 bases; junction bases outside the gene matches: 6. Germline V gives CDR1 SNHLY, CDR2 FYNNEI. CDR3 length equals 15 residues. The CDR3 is CASSILQGMNTEAFF. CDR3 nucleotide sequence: TGTGCCAGCAGTATCTTACAGGGGATGAACACTGAAGCTTTCTTT.

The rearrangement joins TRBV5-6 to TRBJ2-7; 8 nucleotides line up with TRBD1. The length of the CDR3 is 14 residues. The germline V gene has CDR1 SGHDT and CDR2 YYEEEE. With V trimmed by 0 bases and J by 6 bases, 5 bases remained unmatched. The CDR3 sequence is CASSLGQGFVEQYF. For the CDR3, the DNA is TGTGCCAGCAGCTTGGGACAGGGGTTCGTCGAGCAGTACTTC.

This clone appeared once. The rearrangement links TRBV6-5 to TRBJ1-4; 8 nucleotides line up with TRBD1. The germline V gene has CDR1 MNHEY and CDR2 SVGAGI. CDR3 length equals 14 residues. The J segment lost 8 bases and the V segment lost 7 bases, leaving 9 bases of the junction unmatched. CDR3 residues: CASTSDRGGEKLFF. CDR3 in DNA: TGTGCCAGCACTTCCGACAGGGGAGGGGAAAAACTGTTTTTT.

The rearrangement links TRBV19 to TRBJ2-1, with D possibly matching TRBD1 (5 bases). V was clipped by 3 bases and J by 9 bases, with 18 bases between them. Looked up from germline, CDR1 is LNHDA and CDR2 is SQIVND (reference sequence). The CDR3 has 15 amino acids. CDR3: CASSIGATLLGEQFF. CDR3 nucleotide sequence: TGTGCCAGTAGTATTGGGGCTACCCTCCTTGGTGAGCAGTTCTTC.

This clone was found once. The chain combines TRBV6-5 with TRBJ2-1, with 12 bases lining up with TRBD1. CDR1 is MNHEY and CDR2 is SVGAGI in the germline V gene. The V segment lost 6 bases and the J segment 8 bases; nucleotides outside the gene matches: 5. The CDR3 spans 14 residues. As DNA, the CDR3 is TGTGCCAGCAGCGCCGGGACAGGGGGCTATGAGCAGTTCTTC. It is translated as CASSAGTGGYEQFF.

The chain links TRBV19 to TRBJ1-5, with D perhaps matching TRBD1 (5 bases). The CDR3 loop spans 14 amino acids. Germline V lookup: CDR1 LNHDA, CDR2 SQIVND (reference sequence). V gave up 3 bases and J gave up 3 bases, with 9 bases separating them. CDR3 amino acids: CASSIRVHNQPQHF. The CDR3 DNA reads TGTGCCAGTAGTATCAGGGTCCACAATCAGCCCCAGCATTTT.

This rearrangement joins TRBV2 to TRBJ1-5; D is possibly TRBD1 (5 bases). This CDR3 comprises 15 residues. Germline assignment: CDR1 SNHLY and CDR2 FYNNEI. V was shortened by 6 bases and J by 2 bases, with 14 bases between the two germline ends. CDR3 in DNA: TGTGCCAGCAGGCCCGGGACTCAGGGCAATCAGCCCCAGCATTTT. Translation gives CASRPGTQGNQPQHF.

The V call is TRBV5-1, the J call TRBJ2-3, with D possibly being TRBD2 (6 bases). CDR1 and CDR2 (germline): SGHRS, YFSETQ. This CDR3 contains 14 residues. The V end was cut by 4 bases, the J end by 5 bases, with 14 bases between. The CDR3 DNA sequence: TGCGCCAGCAGCCAGGGACTCGGCGGAGATACGCAGTATTTT. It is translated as CASSQGLGGDTQYF. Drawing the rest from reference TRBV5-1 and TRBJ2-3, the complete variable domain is KAGVTQTPRYLIKTRGQQVTLSCSPISGHRSVSWYQQTPGQGLQFLFEYFSETQRNKGNFPGRFSGRQFSNSRSEMNVSTLELGDSALYLCASSQGLGGDTQYFGPGTRLTVL.

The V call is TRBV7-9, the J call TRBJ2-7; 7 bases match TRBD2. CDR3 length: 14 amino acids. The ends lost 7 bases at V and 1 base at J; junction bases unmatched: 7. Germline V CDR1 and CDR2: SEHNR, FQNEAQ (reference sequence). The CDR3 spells CASKASGSSYEQYF. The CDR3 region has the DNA TGTGCCAGCAAGGCTAGCGGTAGTTCCTACGAGCAGTACTTC. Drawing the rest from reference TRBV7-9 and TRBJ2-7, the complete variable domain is DTGVSQNPRHKITKRGQNVTFRCDPISEHNRLYWYRQTLGQGPEFLTYFQNEAQLEKSRLLSDRFSAERPKGSFSTLEIQRTEQGDSAMYLCASKASGSSYEQYFGPGTRLTVT.

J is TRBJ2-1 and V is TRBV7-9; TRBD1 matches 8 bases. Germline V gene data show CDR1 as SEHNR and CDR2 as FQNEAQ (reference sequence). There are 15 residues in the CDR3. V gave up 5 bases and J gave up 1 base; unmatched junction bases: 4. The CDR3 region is CASSPGQGSYNEQFF. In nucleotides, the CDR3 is TGTGCCAGCAGCCCAGGACAGGGTTCCTACAATGAGCAGTTCTTC.

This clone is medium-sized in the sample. CDR3 amino acids: CASSPDRGKEAFF. CDR3 nucleotides: TGCGCCAGCAGCCCGGACAGGGGTAAGGAAGCTTTCTTT. This chain uses TRBV4-1 with TRBJ1-1; 9 nucleotides align to TRBD1. Trimming at V came to 4 bases and at J to 8 bases, leaving 5 bases not matched to a gene. CDR1 is MGHRA and CDR2 is YSYEKL in the germline V gene. The CDR3 has 13 amino acids.